This is a list of T cell receptor beta chains from one sample in a study of CD8 T cells in ankylosing spondylitis. TCRdb re-analysed the 5' RACE reads in MiXCR, keeping a single row per CDR3 protein. Of approximately 250,000 distinct CDR3 sequences listed, approximately 30% are singletons. Sample: blood, either unsorted or a sorted T cell fraction (not recorded which). The receptor source for this set is a male donor with ankylosing spondylitis or in good health (not recorded which). Each CDR3 is given with its conserved first and last residue. A D gene is named only where the DNA matches it firmly. Rows may omit the clone size; those that give it use once, few, many or a size class.

d_call j_call clone_size v_call cdr3_aa cdr3_nt
. TRBJ2-1 few TRBV29-1 CSVEGTGDYNEQFF TGCAGCGTGGAGGGGACGGGGGACTACAATGAGCAGTTCTTC
. TRBJ1-1 few TRBV5-1 CASSLEPGWSTEAFF TGCGCCAGCAGCTTGGAGCCGGGATGGAGCACTGAAGCTTTCTTT
. TRBJ2-7 few TRBV12-3/TRBV12-4 CASSLDIYEQYF TGTGCCAGCAGTTTAGACATCTACGAGCAGTACTTC
. TRBJ2-6 once TRBV6-5 CASSYAGATGANVLTF TGTGCCAGCAGTTACGCCGGGGCAACTGGGGCCAACGTCCTGACTTTC
TRBD1 TRBJ2-5 few TRBV5-1 CASSPPGTAQQGTQYF TGCGCCAGCAGCCCCCCCGGGACAGCCCAGCAAGGGACCCAGTACTTC
. TRBJ2-3 few TRBV6-5 CASSYELGTDTQYF TGTGCCAGCAGTTACGAGCTAGGCACAGATACGCAGTATTTT
. TRBJ2-7 . TRBV5-1 CASSWGPTYEQYF TGCGCCAGCAGCTGGGGACCGACCTACGAGCAGTACTTC
TRBD1 TRBJ2-7 . TRBV5-1 CASSWGPGQGAYEQYF TGCGCCAGCAGCTGGGGACCGGGACAGGGGGCATACGAGCAGTACTTC
. TRBJ2-3 many TRBV29-1 CSVEGPTDTQYF TGCAGCGTTGAAGGCCCTACAGATACGCAGTATTTT
TRBD1 TRBJ1-1 . TRBV15 CATSSRADRGNAEAFF TGTGCCACCAGCAGCCGGGCCGACAGGGGGAACGCTGAAGCTTTCTTT
TRBD2 TRBJ2-7 . TRBV20-1 CSARDMGRGGSYEQYF TGCAGTGCTAGAGATATGGGGCGCGGGGGTTCTTACGAGCAGTACTTC
. TRBJ2-7 . TRBV3-1 CASSQDRGHEQYF TGTGCCAGCAGCCAAGACAGGGGCCACGAGCAGTACTTC
. TRBJ1-2 few TRBV5-6 CASTTMGYGYTF TGTGCCAGCACCACAATGGGCTATGGCTACACCTTC
. TRBJ1-5 . TRBV6-2/TRBV6-3 CASSYIQGVGEPQHF TGTGCCAGCAGTTATATTCAGGGCGTGGGTGAGCCCCAGCATTTT
. TRBJ2-7 few TRBV5-1 CASLPADGPYEQYF TGCGCCAGCCTCCCGGCGGACGGTCCCTACGAGCAGTACTTC
TRBD2 TRBJ2-1 few TRBV9 CASSATWTSGYNEQFF TGTGCCAGCAGCGCTACCTGGACTAGCGGGTACAATGAGCAGTTCTTC
. TRBJ2-5 few TRBV20-1 CSAHRYSTKTQYF TGCAGTGCCCACCGATATTCCACAAAGACCCAGTACTTC
. TRBJ1-2 . TRBV11-2 CASSGPGTNYGYTF TGTGCCAGCAGCGGACCGGGGACTAACTATGGCTACACCTTC
. TRBJ2-1 . TRBV20-1 CSAVTGANEQFF TGCAGTGCCGTAACGGGGGCTAATGAGCAGTTCTTC
. TRBJ2-2 few TRBV29-1 CSVAPRVPGELFF TGCAGCGTCGCTCCCCGTGTGCCCGGGGAGCTGTTTTTT
TRBD1 TRBJ2-7 . TRBV29-1 CSVHEGTGDEQYF TGCAGCGTCCACGAAGGGACAGGGGACGAGCAGTACTTC
. TRBJ1-4 . TRBV20-1 CSARDDRRSNEKLFF TGCAGTGCTAGAGATGACCGGCGGTCTAATGAAAAACTGTTTTTT
. TRBJ2-3 . TRBV5-1 CASSLATPRDTQYF TGCGCCAGCAGCTTGGCGACGCCGCGGGATACGCAGTATTTT
. TRBJ2-3 many TRBV7-6 CASSLVGEADTQYF TGTGCCAGCAGCTTAGTTGGGGAGGCAGATACGCAGTATTTT
. TRBJ2-5 few TRBV5-8 CASSLDSGRETQYF TGTGCCAGCAGCTTGGACAGTGGCCGGGAGACCCAGTACTTC
. TRBJ1-6 . TRBV6-1 CARRTVRQPLHF TGTGCCAGAAGGACAGTCCGTCAGCCCCTCCACTTT
TRBD2 TRBJ2-3 many TRBV20-1 CSATDPNSGGDTDTQYF TGCAGTGCTACCGATCCAAATAGCGGGGGAGACACAGATACGCAGTATTTT
. TRBJ2-1 . TRBV29-1 CSVEGRGVTYNEQFF TGCAGCGTTGAGGGCAGGGGGGTTACCTACAATGAGCAGTTCTTC
TRBD1 TRBJ1-3 . TRBV7-2 CASSLATGRGNTIYF TGTGCCAGCAGCTTAGCGACAGGGAGAGGAAACACCATATATTTT
. TRBJ2-2 . TRBV6-2/TRBV6-3 CASSWRSHSGFTGELFF TGTGCCAGCAGTTGGAGATCCCATAGCGGTTTCACCGGGGAGCTGTTTTTT
. TRBJ2-3 . TRBV12-3/TRBV12-4 CASSYGSTDTQYF TGTGCCAGCAGTTACGGCAGCACAGATACGCAGTATTTT
. TRBJ1-1 few TRBV12-3/TRBV12-4 CASSLKGRKANTEAFF TGTGCCAGCAGTTTAAAGGGACGGAAAGCGAACACTGAAGCTTTCTTT
. TRBJ1-5 . TRBV7-6 CASSPGFPQPQHF TGTGCCAGCAGCCCGGGATTCCCCCAGCCCCAGCATTTT
TRBD1 TRBJ2-3 few TRBV5-1 CASSLGDRHTDTQYF TGCGCCAGCAGCTTAGGGGACAGACACACAGATACGCAGTATTTT
TRBD1 TRBJ2-3 . TRBV3-1 CASSQESSEGQAITDTQYF TGTGCCAGCAGTCAAGAAAGTTCTGAGGGACAGGCCATCACAGATACGCAGTATTTT
. TRBJ2-1 . TRBV28 CASTRADNNEQFF TGTGCTTCAACCCGGGCAGATAACAATGAGCAGTTCTTC
TRBD1 TRBJ2-5 . TRBV6-5 CASSYGGQGGGTQYF TGTGCCAGCAGTTACGGGGGACAGGGTGGAGGGACCCAGTACTTC
. TRBJ2-5 . TRBV6-1 CASKAQEETQYF TGTGCCAGCAAGGCACAGGAAGAGACCCAGTACTTC
. TRBJ2-7 once TRBV20-1 CSALSESGYEQYF TGCAGTGCCCTTTCGGAATCTGGCTACGAGCAGTACTTC
TRBD2 TRBJ2-1 . TRBV12-3/TRBV12-4 CTSSSSVAGGRSSYNEQFF TGTACCAGCAGTTCTAGCGTAGCGGGGGGCCGAAGCTCCTACAATGAGCAGTTCTTC
. TRBJ2-3 few TRBV29-1 CSVVRGGTDTQYF TGCAGCGTTGTTCGAGGGGGCACAGATACGCAGTATTTT
. TRBJ2-5 few TRBV19 CASSTTGTQKETQYF TGTGCCAGTAGTACGACAGGAACCCAAAAAGAGACCCAGTACTTC
. TRBJ2-1 . TRBV5-6 CASSLISDGSSNEQFF TGTGCCAGCAGCTTAATATCAGATGGGAGCTCCAATGAGCAGTTCTTC
. TRBJ2-1 few TRBV9 CASSLYSGGEQFF TGTGCCAGCAGCCTTTACTCTGGGGGTGAGCAGTTCTTC
. TRBJ2-5 . TRBV20-1 CSALNRVSETQYF TGCAGTGCACTTAACAGGGTTTCAGAGACCCAGTACTTC
. TRBJ2-2 . TRBV7-6 CASVPTNTGELFF TGTGCCAGCGTCCCAACAAACACCGGGGAGCTGTTTTTT
. TRBJ2-7 few TRBV20-1 CSASARASYEQYF TGCAGTGCTAGCGCCAGGGCCTCCTACGAGCAGTACTTC
TRBD2 TRBJ2-1 few TRBV29-1 CSYSGLVLFNEQFF TGCAGCTACTCGGGACTAGTTTTGTTCAATGAGCAGTTCTTC
. TRBJ1-2 . TRBV20-1 CSAPILEGAQGGYTF TGCAGTGCTCCTATCCTTGAAGGGGCGCAGGGGGGCTACACCTTC
. TRBJ2-1 few TRBV6-4 CASSEGTGYYNEQFF TGTGCCAGCAGTGAGGGAACAGGCTACTACAATGAGCAGTTCTTC
. TRBJ2-3 . TRBV7-2 CAWITLPQDTQYF TGTGCCTGGATTACTCTACCCCAAGATACGCAGTATTTT